The T cell receptor beta chain under discussion was sequenced for a study of cytomegalovirus exposure and HLA in healthy donors. Sequenced by immunoSEQ multiplex PCR; TCRdb stores in-frame clones only, minus some. The sample comprises 170,000 or so clones, approximately 83% of which are singletons, and 2.5% to 3.5% rests with the top ten. This clone was seen only a few times. Its target is unknown. Study-wide findings and caveats: Listed as cytomegalovirus-associated were approximately 160 TCR beta chains.

This TCR was recovered from a woman aged 18-29 years in good health and CMV-seropositive. Source material: PBMCs.

The CDR3 coding sequence is TGTGCCAGTAAAGTTCAAGGGGTGAATCAGCCCCAGCATTTT. Translation: CASKVQGVNQPQHF. The V gene is TRBV19, the J gene TRBJ1-5; D is possibly TRBD1 (5 bases). V lost 7 bases and J 4 bases, leaving 14 bases between the germline ends. The V gene's germline CDR1 is LNHDA and CDR2 SQIVND (reference sequence). This CDR3 comprises 14 residues.